This passage covers 8 T cell receptor beta chains from one sample sequenced in a study of memory CD4+ T cells and cytomegalovirus serostatus (dated by TCRdb to about 2019). A FACSAria II was used to sort memory CD4+ T cells, defined as single viable CD3+CD4+CD8-CD45RO+ cells. Library method: the immunoSEQ multiplex PCR assay. As stored in TCRdb, this immuneACCESS dataset retains in-frame rearrangements with V and J assigned. A fraction of the clones does not appear; measured against another copy, unresolved V genes explain less than half of the discrepancy, and the remainder lacks a known reason. This sample lists about 58,000 clones; around 82% were detected once. The top ten hold around 0.5% of the sample. The sequencing input was memory CD4+ T cells from blood. These receptors originate from an adult in good health and CMV-seronegative. Some clones in this sample may be carry-over from other donors' samples.

The chain employs TRBV5-4 and TRBJ1-2, with D possibly being TRBD1 (6 bases). CDR3 size: 13 residues. With 5 bases removed from V and 4 bases from J, the gap between germline ends came to 12 bases. The germline V gene has CDR1 SGHNT and CDR2 YYREEE (reference sequence). This chain's CDR3 is CASSAGGGYGYTF. In DNA form, the CDR3 reads TGTGCCAGCAGTGCTGGGGGCGGCTATGGCTACACCTTC.

V is TRBV5-1 and J is TRBJ2-2; a weak D match, TRBD2 (5 bases). The CDR3 totals 14 residues. The germline CDR1 and CDR2 sequences are SGHRS and YFSETQ. Trimming shortened V by 0 bases and J by 5 bases, and 8 bases separated the two germline ends. The CDR3 DNA follows: TGCGCCAGCAGCTTGGAACTAGGAACCGGGGAGCTGTTTTTT. Translated, it gives CASSLELGTGELFF.

This clone was counted only a few times. The chain carries TRBV9 and TRBJ1-1, with D hard to call. From germline, CDR1 is SGDLS and CDR2 YYNGEE. The CDR3 is 15 residues long. The V and J ends lost 3 bases and 4 bases respectively, with 16 bases between them. Written as DNA, the CDR3 is TGTGCCAGCAGCGCCCCCATTGGCGGGAGCACTGAAGCTTTCTTT. It yields the protein CASSAPIGGSTEAFF.

This clone showed up just a few times. J is TRBJ1-6 and V is TRBV19; possible D gene TRBD1, 5 bases. The CDR3 contains 16 residues. CDR1 and CDR2 (germline): LNHDA, SQIVND (reference sequence). Trimming shortened V by 3 bases and J by 2 bases, and 11 bases separated the two germline ends. CDR3 in amino acids: CASSISPGTYNSPLHF. The CDR3 nucleotides are TGTGCCAGTAGTATCTCTCCAGGGACCTATAATTCACCCCTCCACTTT. The whole variable domain, remainder taken from reference TRBV19 and TRBJ1-6, is DGGITQSPKYLFRKEGQNVTLSCEQNLNHDAMYWYRQDPGQGLRLIYYSQIVNDFQKGDIAEGYSVSREKKESFPLTVTSAQKNPTAFYLCASSISPGTYNSPLHFGNGTRLTVT.

The chain is built from TRBV29-1 and TRBJ2-3; possibly TRBD2 for D (6 bases). Deletions cut 5 bases from V and 5 bases from J, with 11 bases between. Germline-derived CDR1 and CDR2 are SQVTM and ANQGSEA. This CDR3 has 12 residues. This chain's CDR3 is CSVRRELDTQYF. CDR3 DNA: TGCAGCGTTAGGCGGGAATTAGATACGCAGTATTTT.

V gene TRBV6-6 combines with J gene TRBJ2-5; D may be TRBD2 (5 bases). The V and J ends lost 5 bases and 4 bases respectively, with 11 bases between them. This CDR3 spans 13 amino acids. Germline-derived CDR1 and CDR2 are MNHNY and SVGAGI (reference sequence). CDR3 DNA: TGTGCCAGCAGTACCGGGGTGCGAGAGACCCAGTACTTC. Residues: CASSTGVRETQYF.

The chain links TRBV25-1 to TRBJ2-1; D is uncertain. Trimming removed 5 bases at V and 2 bases at J, with 4 bases between. Germline V CDR1 and CDR2: MGHDK, SYGVNS. The CDR3 loop spans 12 amino acids. The DNA of the CDR3 is TGTGCCAGCAGTAGGGCCTACAATGAGCAGTTCTTC. It codes for CASSRAYNEQFF.

The rearrangement joins TRBV6-4 to TRBJ2-3; 9 bases are a match to TRBD2. This CDR3 region has 16 residues. Germline CDR1 MRHNA, CDR2 SNTAGT. Trimming at V came to 6 bases and at J to 2 bases, leaving 9 bases not matched to a gene. The CDR3 protein is CASSPNSGSPTDTQYF. The CDR3 coding sequence is TGTGCCAGCAGCCCTAATAGCGGGAGCCCCACAGATACGCAGTATTTT.